The 3 T cell receptor beta chains below all came from one sample that was sequenced in a study of shared clonotypes between healthy human individuals. Libraries were prepared by immunoSEQ multiplex PCR; TCRdb keeps only in-frame clonotypes and omits some of them. Counted here are some 2.4 million clones, 80% to 95% occurring once; the ten biggest clones make up approximately 0.36%. The specimen was naive CD4+ T cells from PBMCs. Subset defined: CD45RA+ positively selected. Every receptor here comes from a man aged 18 to 30 in good health. Some clones in this sample may be carry-over from other donors' samples.

This chain uses TRBV19 with TRBJ1-5, with 9 bases identical to TRBD1. V trimming: 6 bases; J trimming: 2 bases; junction bases outside the gene matches: 17. The CDR3 sequence is 19 residues long. Germline V lookup: CDR1 LNHDA, CDR2 SQIVND (reference sequence). CDR3 in DNA: TGTGCCAGTAGCCGTCCGGACAGGGGTCGAGGTATTGGCAATCAGCCCCAGCATTTT. Amino acids: CASSRPDRGRGIGNQPQHF. Filled out from reference TRBV19 and TRBJ1-5, the complete variable domain reads DGGITQSPKYLFRKEGQNVTLSCEQNLNHDAMYWYRQDPGQGLRLIYYSQIVNDFQKGDIAEGYSVSREKKESFPLTVTSAQKNPTAFYLCASSRPDRGRGIGNQPQHFGDGTRLSIL.

This chain uses TRBV11-2 with TRBJ2-7; no reliable D call. The germline gives CDR1 SGHAT, CDR2 FQNNGV. V was trimmed by 5 bases and J by 2 bases, leaving 16 bases between them. The CDR3 spans 15 residues. Here the CDR3 DNA reads TGTGCCAGCAGCCATACCCAGACGAGCCCCTACGAGCAGTACTTC. Translation gives CASSHTQTSPYEQYF.

V is TRBV7-9 and J is TRBJ2-7; 7 nucleotides align to TRBD2. Looked up from germline, CDR1 is SEHNR and CDR2 is FQNEAQ (reference sequence). Losses at the gene ends were 1 base for V and 1 base for J; bases not matched to a gene: 7. The length of the CDR3 is 16 residues. CDR3: CASSLETGGWSYEQYF. The CDR3 DNA follows: TGTGCCAGCAGCTTAGAGACGGGAGGATGGTCCTACGAGCAGTACTTC.